This T cell receptor beta chain was profiled in a study of naive and memory T cell subsets. Two oligonucleotides, mixed equimolar, formed the beta constant-region primer covering TRBC1 and TRBC2. TCRdb passed the UMI-ligation and nested PCR reads through MiXCR, listing each CDR3 protein once. Of some 83,000 distinct CDR3 sequences in the sample, about an eighth were seen once. The CDR3 runs to 13 residues. CDR1 and CDR2 (germline): SEHNR, FQNEAQ (reference sequence). With 5 bases clipped from V and 7 bases from J, the junction kept 3 bases outside the gene matches. This clonotype was counted once. V gene TRBV7-9 combines with J gene TRBJ1-4; TRBD1 matches 8 bases. The specimen was central memory CD4+ T cells from blood. The sequence was obtained from a human donor in good health. The CDR3 protein is CASSGTGGEKLFF. CDR3 nucleotides: TGTGCCAGCAGCGGGACAGGTGGTGAAAAACTGTTTTTT.